One sample yielded the 23 T cell receptor beta chains listed below, sequenced in a study of cytomegalovirus exposure and HLA in healthy donors. The study ran its PCR with 60 Vbeta and 13 Jbeta primers. Generated by immunoSEQ multiplex PCR, the TCRdb table keeps only in-frame clones and is missing some. The sample records approximately 100,000 clones, roughly 79% being singletons. The sequenced sample was PBMCs. These receptors were collected from a woman in her 30s in good health and CMV-seronegative.

V and J are TRBV9 and TRBJ2-7; no reliable D call. The CDR3 contains 13 residues. Trimming took off 3 bases at V and 4 bases at J, with 11 bases between the two ends. Germline lookup yields CDR1 SGDLS and CDR2 YYNGEE. The CDR3 here is CASSGGTSYEQYF. The CDR3 DNA sequence: TGTGCCAGCAGCGGTGGCACATCTTACGAGCAGTACTTC.

The chain carries TRBV14 and TRBJ1-1; D is unresolved. V lost 4 bases, J lost 12 bases, and 18 bases lay in between. The CDR3 spans 13 residues. Germline CDR1 SGHDN, CDR2 FVKESK. DNA for the CDR3: TGTGCCAGCAGCCCCTATGACCTAACGGAGACTTTCTTT. Its translation: CASSPYDLTETFF.

This clone was seen a handful of times. The V gene is TRBV19, the J gene TRBJ2-1; 7 bases map to TRBD2. CDR3 length: 15 amino acids. Germline CDR1 reads LNHDA; CDR2 reads SQIVND (reference sequence). The V segment lost 4 bases and the J segment 3 bases; nucleotides outside the gene matches: 6. The DNA for the CDR3 is TGTGCCAGTAGTAGCGGGAGTAGGAACTACAATGAGCAGTTCTTC. Protein: CASSSGSRNYNEQFF.

This clone was detected a few times. The V and J genes are TRBV11-2 and TRBJ2-1, with 11 bases fitting TRBD1. The CDR3 covers 16 residues. Germline loops: CDR1 SGHAT, CDR2 FQNNGV. The junction had 9 bases not matched to a gene; V was cut back by 5 bases and J by 6 bases. The CDR3 is CASSPQLGTGGNEQFF. In DNA form, the CDR3 reads TGTGCCAGCAGCCCTCAGCTTGGGACAGGGGGCAATGAGCAGTTCTTC.

CDR3 sequence: CASSPLALNTEAFF. The CDR3 bases are TGTGCCAGCAGCCCTCTGGCCCTGAACACTGAAGCTTTCTTT. The rearrangement links TRBV5-5 to TRBJ1-1; D ambiguous. Germline assignment: CDR1 SGHKS and CDR2 YYEKEE (reference sequence). The CDR3 consists of 14 residues. The V end lost 4 bases, the J end lost 0 bases, and 10 bases lay between the germline ends.

The sample holds one count of this clone. V usage is TRBV7-9 and J usage is TRBJ1-2; 9 nucleotides align to TRBD1. V was clipped by 5 bases and J by 4 bases; unmatched bases: 11. Looked up from germline, CDR1 is SEHNR and CDR2 is FQNEAQ (reference sequence). The CDR3 spans 16 residues. DNA for the CDR3: TGTGCCAGCAGCATTCTTCGGACAGGGGAGATCTATGGCTACACCTTC. Translation: CASSILRTGEIYGYTF. The full variable domain, with the rest looked up from reference TRBV7-9 and TRBJ1-2, is DTGVSQNPRHKITKRGQNVTFRCDPISEHNRLYWYRQTLGQGPEFLTYFQNEAQLEKSRLLSDRFSAERPKGSFSTLEIQRTEQGDSAMYLCASSILRTGEIYGYTFGSGTRLTVV.

The chain combines TRBV11-2 with TRBJ1-1; perhaps TRBD1 as D (5 bases). Germline lookup yields CDR1 SGHAT and CDR2 FQNNGV. The length of the CDR3 is 16 residues. Trimming pared 0 bases from V and 5 bases from J, leaving 16 bases between. The DNA of the CDR3 is TGTGCCAGCAGCTTAGAGTTCGGAAGCAGGGCGACTGAAGCTTTCTTT. This gives the protein CASSLEFGSRATEAFF.

This chain connects TRBV7-9 to TRBJ2-3; 7 bases agree with TRBD2. The CDR3 is 15 residues long. Germline CDR1 reads SEHNR; CDR2 reads FQNEAQ (reference sequence). V shed 5 bases, J shed 0 bases, and the junction held 5 bases outside the gene matches. CDR3 amino acids: CASSNRLASTDTQYF. The CDR3, as DNA: TGTGCCAGCAGCAATAGACTAGCTAGCACAGATACGCAGTATTTT.

The rearrangement uses TRBV9 and TRBJ2-1, with 10 bases identical to TRBD2. Germline V gene data show CDR1 as SGDLS and CDR2 as YYNGEE. V lost 3 bases and J lost 4; bases outside the gene matches: 4. The length of the CDR3 is 15 residues. The CDR3 sequence is CASSAGAGGYNEQFF. The DNA for the CDR3 is TGTGCCAGCAGCGCAGGAGCGGGAGGGTACAATGAGCAGTTCTTC.

This rearrangement joins TRBV7-2 to TRBJ2-1; 7 bases are a match to TRBD1. This CDR3 comprises 15 residues. With 2 bases clipped from V and 10 bases from J, the junction kept 11 bases outside the gene matches. CDR1 and CDR2 from the germline V gene are SGHTA and FQGNSA. The CDR3 DNA reads TGTGCCAGCAGCTTACTTCCAGTAGGGGGCTCCGAGCAGTTCTTC. Translated, it gives CASSLLPVGGSEQFF.

The chain recombines TRBV5-1 with TRBJ2-1, with 10 bases that match TRBD2. CDR1 SGHRS and CDR2 YFSETQ come from the germline V gene. The CDR3 is made up of 18 amino acids. V lost 0 bases to trimming and J lost 4 bases; unmatched junction nucleotides: 10. The DNA for the CDR3 is TGCGCCAGCAGCTTGGCCCGTGGCGGACTAGCGGTTTACAATGAGCAGTTCTTC. Its protein product is CASSLARGGLAVYNEQFF.

This clone was seen a few times. CDR3 sequence: CASSGGLAENTGELFF. The CDR3 nucleotides read TGTGCCAGCAGTGGGGGACTAGCGGAGAACACCGGGGAGCTGTTTTTT. The chain couples TRBV6-1 to TRBJ2-2, with 11 bases that match TRBD2. The CDR3 is made up of 16 amino acids. Germline CDR1 MNHNS, CDR2 SASEGT. V shed 4 bases and J 1 base; nucleotides not matched to a gene: 2.

The chain combines TRBV19 with TRBJ2-3; 14 bases match TRBD2. CDR1 is LNHDA, CDR2 SQIVND, per germline (reference sequence). The CDR3 is 17 residues long. J lost 2 bases, V lost 5 bases, and 6 bases had no gene match. In DNA, the CDR3 is TGTGCCAGTAGTGCCCGACTAGCGGGAGGGTACACAGATACGCAGTATTTT. Translated: CASSARLAGGYTDTQYF.

The chain is built from TRBV5-1 and TRBJ1-2, with D unclear. Trimming removed 6 bases from V and 6 bases from J, with 18 bases in between. The CDR3 extends over 14 amino acids. The germline V gene has CDR1 SGHRS and CDR2 YFSETQ. CDR3 amino acids: CASKVPYRGDGYTF. The CDR3 DNA is TGCGCCAGCAAAGTCCCCTATCGGGGAGATGGCTACACCTTC. The full variable domain, in which reference TRBV5-1 and TRBJ1-2 provide the parts outside the CDR3, is KAGVTQTPRYLIKTRGQQVTLSCSPISGHRSVSWYQQTPGQGLQFLFEYFSETQRNKGNFPGRFSGRQFSNSRSEMNVSTLELGDSALYLCASKVPYRGDGYTFGSGTRLTVV.

The sample holds one count of this clone. The chain uses TRBV7-8 and TRBJ2-7; D might be TRBD2 (5 bases). Deletions cut 0 bases from V and 3 bases from J, with 9 bases between. The germline gives CDR1 SGHVS, CDR2 FQNEAQ. The CDR3 length is 14 residues. For the CDR3, the DNA is TGTGCCAGCAGCTTAGCAGGCACTAGCTACGAGCAGTACTTC. Protein sequence: CASSLAGTSYEQYF.

The chain joins TRBV28 to TRBJ1-2; TRBD1 matches at 9 bases. V was clipped by 7 bases and J by 5 bases; unmatched bases: 8. CDR1 and CDR2 (germline): MDHEN, SYDVKM. The CDR3 covers 14 residues. This CDR3 reads CASITAGTGYGYTF. The CDR3 region has the DNA TGTGCCAGCATTACAGCCGGGACAGGGTATGGCTACACCTTC.

This clone occurred a few times. CDR3: CASSPDPTGGQPQHF. For the CDR3, the DNA is TGTGCCAGCAGCCCAGACCCGACAGGGGGACAGCCCCAGCATTTT. V usage is TRBV7-9 and J usage is TRBJ1-5, with 9 nucleotides matching TRBD1. The V and J ends lost 5 bases and 7 bases, in that order; junction bases with no gene match: 9. Germline V gives CDR1 SEHNR, CDR2 FQNEAQ (reference sequence). This CDR3 has 15 residues.

This clone came up once. The V gene is TRBV18, the J gene TRBJ2-7; 7 positions agree with TRBD1. J gave up 2 bases and V 5 bases, and 9 bases lay outside the gene matches. CDR3 length equals 15 residues. Germline V gene lookup returns CDR1 KGHSH and CDR2 LQKENI. CDR3 nucleotide sequence: TGTGCCAGCTCATCCTCCGGCACAGGGGCCTACGAGCAGTACTTC. It encodes CASSSSGTGAYEQYF.

The chain carries TRBV6-5 and TRBJ2-3; possibly TRBD1 for D (6 bases). This CDR3 is 14 amino acids long. With 8 bases removed from V and 3 bases from J, the gap between germline ends came to 15 bases. CDR1 and CDR2 (germline): MNHEY, SVGAGI. The CDR3 DNA reads TGTGCCAGCCGCTGGGGGCTGAGGACAGATACGCAGTATTTT. This codes for CASRWGLRTDTQYF.

The V call is TRBV5-1, the J call TRBJ2-5, with TRBD1 matching over 11 bases. This CDR3 contains 15 residues. Germline loops: CDR1 SGHRS, CDR2 YFSETQ. Trimming at V came to 0 bases and at J to 6 bases, leaving 4 bases not matched to a gene. CDR3 in amino acids: CASSLEGQGGKTQYF. The CDR3, as DNA: TGCGCCAGCAGCTTGGAGGGACAGGGGGGGAAGACCCAGTACTTC.

This clone was counted a single time. The V gene is TRBV5-6, the J gene TRBJ2-2; D is perhaps TRBD1 (6 bases). The CDR3 contains 15 residues. Trimming took off 5 bases at V and 4 bases at J, with 15 bases between the two ends. The germline gives CDR1 SGHDT, CDR2 YYEEEE. The CDR3 region is CASRFGRGITGELFF. In DNA form, the CDR3 reads TGTGCCAGCAGATTCGGCAGGGGTATCACCGGGGAGCTGTTTTTT.

This sequence joins TRBV28 and TRBJ1-2; possible D gene TRBD1, 5 bases. This CDR3 has 12 amino acids. Trimming left V 6 bases short and J 7 bases short, with 12 bases between. Germline V gene sequence: CDR1 MDHEN, CDR2 SYDVKM. CDR3 nucleotides: TGTGCCAGCAGCTCAGGGAACGGTGGCTACACCTTC. Translation gives CASSSGNGGYTF.

The rearrangement uses TRBV15 and TRBJ1-3; D gene ambiguous. The CDR3 is made up of 17 amino acids. Germline values: CDR1 LNHNV, CDR2 YYDKDF (reference sequence). Trimming took off 0 bases at V and 0 bases at J, with 12 bases between the two ends. The CDR3 sequence is CATSRDPGTDSGNTIYF. The CDR3 DNA follows: TGTGCCACCAGCAGAGACCCGGGAACAGACTCTGGAAACACCATATATTTT.